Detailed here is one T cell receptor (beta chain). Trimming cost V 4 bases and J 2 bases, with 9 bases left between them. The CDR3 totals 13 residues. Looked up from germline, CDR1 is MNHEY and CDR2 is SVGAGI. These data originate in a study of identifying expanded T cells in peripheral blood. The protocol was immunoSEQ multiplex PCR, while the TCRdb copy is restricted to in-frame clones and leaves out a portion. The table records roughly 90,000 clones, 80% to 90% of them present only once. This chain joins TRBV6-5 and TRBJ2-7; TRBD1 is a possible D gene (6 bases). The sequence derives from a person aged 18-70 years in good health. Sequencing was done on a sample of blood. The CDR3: CASSWDTAYEQYF. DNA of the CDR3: TGTGCCAGCAGTTGGGACACTGCCTACGAGCAGTACTTC.